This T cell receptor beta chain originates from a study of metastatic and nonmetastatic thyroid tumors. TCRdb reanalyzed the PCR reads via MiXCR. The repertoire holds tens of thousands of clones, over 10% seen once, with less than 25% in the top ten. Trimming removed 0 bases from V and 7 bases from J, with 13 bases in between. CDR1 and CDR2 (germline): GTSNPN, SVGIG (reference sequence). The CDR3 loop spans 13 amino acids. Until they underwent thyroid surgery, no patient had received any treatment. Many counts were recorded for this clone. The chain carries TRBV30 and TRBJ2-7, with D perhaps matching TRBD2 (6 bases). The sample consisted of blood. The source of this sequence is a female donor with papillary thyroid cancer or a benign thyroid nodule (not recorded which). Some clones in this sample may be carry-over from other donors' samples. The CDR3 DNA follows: TGTGCCTGGAGTGTAGACGGGAGTGGAGAGCAGTACTTC. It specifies CAWSVDGSGEQYF.